This T cell receptor beta chain was sequenced for a study of shared clonotypes between healthy human individuals (dated by TCRdb to the early 2020s). About the investigation overall: The cohort comprised two women and three men aged 18 to 49 years. For each donor, CD4 naive and CD4 memory were each given three plates, CD8 naive was given two plates, and CD8 memory was given one plate. To increase sequencing depth and limit assay-specific biases, different laboratories used diverse techniques to prepare libraries and sequence TCR repertoires. Blood TCR repertoires of roughly five healthy adults were deeply sequenced to estimate repertoire size and the extent of clonotype sharing between individuals. Each donor's leukapheresis produced roughly between roughly 0.94 and 9.5 billion PBMCs.

As concerns this clone: Its antigen is unknown. Within one base of it there is no much larger clone, and no base qualities were kept. Other DNA variants within this sample encode the same CDR3.

Using the deep immunoSEQ assay, multiplex PCR amplified TCR CDR3 regions from genomic DNA. Genomic DNA extracted from each cell subset was distributed evenly over all wells of several immunoSEQ 96-well plates, and each plate served as one replicate. For sorted subsets, about 200 ng genomic DNA, equal to 30,000 to 35,000 T cell genomes, was loaded into each replicate PCR. Purified libraries were quantified with a Qubit 3.0 fluorometer, sized on a Bioanalyzer 2100, and re-quantified with the KAPA Library Quantification kit. Each immunoSEQ 96-well plate was sequenced on its own single-read 150-cycle Illumina NextSeq 550 flow cell. The original pipeline was this. Because the immunoSEQ output included only junctional sequences and no quality scores, the filtering could not be the same as the filtering used for full-length reads. To assign V/J genes and CDR3, sequences were annotated against IMGT germline references using PyIR, a Python wrapper for IgBLAST v1.9. Reads were filtered out if the reads had weak V/J assignments (E-value above 1e-6), no CDR3, stop codons, out-of-frame junctions, or ambiguous translated residues. A V3J clonotype was defined by an identical inferred V gene, J gene, and CDR3 amino acid sequence. To compute the percentage overlap between repertoires, the number of shared unique clonotypes was divided by the size of the smaller repertoire. Richness of each repertoire was evaluated using RTK rarefaction, the Chao1 estimator, and Recon v2.1 estimates of unobserved clonotypes. Generation probabilities were computed with OLGA for all TCRbeta clonotypes obtained by the gDNA method from several donors. Sourced from immuneACCESS, this table was stored by TCRdb with only in-frame sequences that have V and J called. A share of the clones is absent; for the studies checked, an unresolved V gene accounts for under half, and the remainder has no known explanation. Clone size and V and J calls were adopted from that table, with D and trimming inferred from the DNA. The sample table lists 950,000 to 1,100,000 clones, around 82% of them with a count of one. The ten most abundant clones make up under 0.8% of the sample.

Per the germline V gene, SGHRS is the CDR1 and YFSETQ is the CDR2. Measured from the cysteine to the phenylalanine, the CDR3 is 14 residues long. The only DNA kept is the CDR3, 42 bases in frame from the first base. Deletion took 4 bases off V and 3 bases off J, with a span of 8 bases between the germline ends. The donors were healthy, HIV-negative adults with no recently reported acute infections or vaccinations. Every donor was a Caucasian adult residing in Nashville, Tennessee, USA. CD4+ T cells were enriched by magnetic negative selection; naive cells were then positively selected on CD45RA, and the negative fraction formed the memory subset. After blood collection by leukapheresis, PBMCs were isolated using Ficoll-Histopaque density gradient centrifugation and then cryopreserved in the vapor phase of liquid nitrogen. Analytical flow cytometry was used to check the purity and quantity of every magnetically sorted T cell population. Genomic DNA was isolated from every sorted fraction and measured by UV absorbance on a Nanodrop 2000c.

Broad study findings and their caveats: Only blood was sampled, and tissue TCR repertoires likely differ from those in blood. Because the study included only a small number of donors, the genetic and exposure-history diversity represented was limited. Incomplete sequencing was indicated by rarefaction of sorted-subset datasets, despite the large sequencing depth. Larger estimated clonotype richness was generally found for naive subsets than for memory subsets. Pairwise subsampling led to the expectation that sequencing depth would affect the degree of clonotype sharing among donors. Sharing across a few donors was observed for approximately 4.6% of naive CD4, 3% to 3.5% of naive CD8, 2% to 2.5% of memory CD4, and over 0.3% of memory CD8 clonotypes. Compared with non-shared clonotypes, the clonotypes found in all four sorted-subset donors had higher generation probabilities.

The TCR sequence derives from a young man in good health. Some clones in this sample may be carry-over from other donors' samples. The chain is assembled from TRBV5-1 and TRBJ2-6; no D gene call is confident. Sequenced input: memory CD4+ T cells from PBMCs. The intended sense of this specimen's cell subset or site label: CD45RA-negative fraction. The nucleotides are TGCGCCAGCAGCCCCAATCTTGGGGCCAACGTCCTGACTTTC. The resulting protein is CASSPNLGANVLTF.